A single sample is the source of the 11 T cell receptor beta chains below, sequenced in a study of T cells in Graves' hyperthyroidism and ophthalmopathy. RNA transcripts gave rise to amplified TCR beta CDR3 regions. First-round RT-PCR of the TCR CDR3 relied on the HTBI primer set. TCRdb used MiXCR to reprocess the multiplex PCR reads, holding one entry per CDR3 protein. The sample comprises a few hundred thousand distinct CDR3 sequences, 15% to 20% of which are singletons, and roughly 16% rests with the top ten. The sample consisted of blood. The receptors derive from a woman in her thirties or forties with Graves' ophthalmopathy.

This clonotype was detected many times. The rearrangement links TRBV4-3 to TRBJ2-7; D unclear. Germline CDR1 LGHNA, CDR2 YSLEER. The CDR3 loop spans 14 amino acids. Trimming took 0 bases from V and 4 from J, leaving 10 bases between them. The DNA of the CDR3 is TGCGCCAGCAGCCAAGAACCCTGGTCTTACGAGCAGTACTTC. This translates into CASSQEPWSYEQYF.

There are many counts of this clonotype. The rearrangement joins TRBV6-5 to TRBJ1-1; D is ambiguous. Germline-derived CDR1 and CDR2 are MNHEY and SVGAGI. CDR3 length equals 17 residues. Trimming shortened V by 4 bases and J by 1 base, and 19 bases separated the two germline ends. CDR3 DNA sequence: TGTGCCAGCAGTTCGATTGGGCAGAGGGCCCCGAACACTGAAGCTTTCTTT. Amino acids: CASSSIGQRAPNTEAFF.

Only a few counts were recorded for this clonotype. The CDR3 loop is CASSQTRANTGELFF. The CDR3 DNA follows: TGTGCCAGCAGCCAGACAAGGGCGAACACCGGGGAGCTGTTTTTT. The J gene is TRBJ2-2, the V gene TRBV3-1; no firm D call. The CDR3 consists of 15 residues. The V gene's germline CDR1 is LGHDT and CDR2 YNNKEL (reference sequence). Trimming removed 3 bases at V and 0 bases at J, with 8 bases between. The variable domain in full, completed from reference TRBV3-1 and TRBJ2-2, reads DTAVSQTPKYLVTQMGNDKSIKCEQNLGHDTMYWYKQDSKKFLKIMFSYNNKELIINETVPNRFSPKSPDKAHLNLHINSLELGDSAVYFCASSQTRANTGELFFGEGSRLTVL.

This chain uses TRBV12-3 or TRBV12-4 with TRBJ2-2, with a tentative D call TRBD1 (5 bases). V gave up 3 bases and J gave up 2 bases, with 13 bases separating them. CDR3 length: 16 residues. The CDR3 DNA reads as TGTGCCAGCAGTTTTCGCCAGGGTACCAACACCGGGGAGCTGTTTTTT. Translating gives CASSFRQGTNTGELFF.

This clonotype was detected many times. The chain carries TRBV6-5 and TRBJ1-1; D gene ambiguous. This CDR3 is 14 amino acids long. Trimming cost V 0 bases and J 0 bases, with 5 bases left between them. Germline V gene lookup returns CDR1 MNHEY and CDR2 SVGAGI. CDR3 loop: CASSYSGLNTEAFF. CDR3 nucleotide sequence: TGTGCCAGCAGTTACTCAGGTCTGAACACTGAAGCTTTCTTT.

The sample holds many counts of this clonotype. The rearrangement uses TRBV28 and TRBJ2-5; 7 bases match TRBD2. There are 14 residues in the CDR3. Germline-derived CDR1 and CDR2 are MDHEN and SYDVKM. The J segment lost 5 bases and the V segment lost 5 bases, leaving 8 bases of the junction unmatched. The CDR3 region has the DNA TGTGCCAGCAGTAGGGACTACCCGTCGGAGACCCAGTACTTC. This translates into CASSRDYPSETQYF.

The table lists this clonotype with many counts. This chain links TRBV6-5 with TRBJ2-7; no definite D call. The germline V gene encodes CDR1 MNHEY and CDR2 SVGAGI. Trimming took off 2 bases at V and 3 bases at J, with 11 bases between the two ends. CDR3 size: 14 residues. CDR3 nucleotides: TGTGCCAGCAGTTACGGGCTAGATGTCTACGAGCAGTACTTC. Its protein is CASSYGLDVYEQYF.

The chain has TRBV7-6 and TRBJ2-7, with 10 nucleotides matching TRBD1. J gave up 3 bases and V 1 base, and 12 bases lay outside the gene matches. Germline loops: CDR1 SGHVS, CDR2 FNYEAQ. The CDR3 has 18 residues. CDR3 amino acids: CASSLVQSGTGDLYEQYF. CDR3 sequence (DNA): TGTGCCAGCAGCTTAGTTCAATCCGGGACAGGGGACCTCTACGAGCAGTACTTC.

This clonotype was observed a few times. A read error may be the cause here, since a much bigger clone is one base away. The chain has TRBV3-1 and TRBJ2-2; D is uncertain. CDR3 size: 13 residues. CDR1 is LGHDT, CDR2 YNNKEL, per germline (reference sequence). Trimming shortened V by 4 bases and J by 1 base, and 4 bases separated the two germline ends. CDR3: CASSPENTGELFF. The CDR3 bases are TGTGCCAGCAGCCCAGAGAACACCGGGGAGCTGTTTTTT.

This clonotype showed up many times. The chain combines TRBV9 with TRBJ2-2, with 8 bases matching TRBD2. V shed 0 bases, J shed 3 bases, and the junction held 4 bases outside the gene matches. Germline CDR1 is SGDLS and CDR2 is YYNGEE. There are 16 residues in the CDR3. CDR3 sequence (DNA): TGTGCCAGCAGCGTAGGGGTTAGCGGGGACACCGGGGAGCTGTTTTTT. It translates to CASSVGVSGDTGELFF.

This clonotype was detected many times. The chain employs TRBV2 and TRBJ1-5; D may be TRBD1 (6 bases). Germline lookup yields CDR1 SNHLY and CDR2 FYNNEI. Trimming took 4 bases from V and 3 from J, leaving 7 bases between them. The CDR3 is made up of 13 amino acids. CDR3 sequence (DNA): TGTGCCAGCAGTGGGGACATCAATCAGCCCCAGCATTTT. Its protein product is CASSGDINQPQHF.